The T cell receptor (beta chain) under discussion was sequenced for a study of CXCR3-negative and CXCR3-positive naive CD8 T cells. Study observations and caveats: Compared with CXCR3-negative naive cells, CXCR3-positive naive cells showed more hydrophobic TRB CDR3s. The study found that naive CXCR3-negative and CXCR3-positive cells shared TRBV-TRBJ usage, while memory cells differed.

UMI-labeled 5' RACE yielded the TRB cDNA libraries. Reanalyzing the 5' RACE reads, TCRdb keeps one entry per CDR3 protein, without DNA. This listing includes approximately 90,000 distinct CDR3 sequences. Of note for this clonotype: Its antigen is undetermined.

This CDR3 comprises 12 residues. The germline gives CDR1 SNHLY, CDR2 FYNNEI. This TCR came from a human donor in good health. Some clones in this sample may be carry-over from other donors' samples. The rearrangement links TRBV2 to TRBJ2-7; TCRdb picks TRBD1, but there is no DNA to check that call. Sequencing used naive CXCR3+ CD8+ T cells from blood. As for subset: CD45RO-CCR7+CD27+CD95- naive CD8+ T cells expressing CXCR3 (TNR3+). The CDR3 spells CASRDRYYEQYF.